This entry lists 8 T cell receptor beta chains sequenced from one sample in a study of PD-L1 blockade in urothelial cancer. The protocol was immunoSEQ multiplex PCR, while the TCRdb copy is restricted to in-frame clones and leaves out a portion. This sample has more than 60,000 clones, with roughly 90% found just once. Time point specified: peripheral blood 6 weeks after treatment start. This specimen was PBMCs, taken around atezolizumab (anti-PD-L1) treatment. The receptor source for this set is a man aged 60 to 69 with urothelial cancer.

As DNA, the CDR3 is TGTGCCACCCGGTCGGGGGAGCCGACAGATACGCAGTATTTT. This codes for CATRSGEPTDTQYF. The V and J genes are TRBV10-3 and TRBJ2-3, with D tentatively TRBD2 (6 bases). Looked up from germline, CDR1 is ENHRY and CDR2 is SYGVKD. The ends were cut back, 10 bases at V and 3 bases at J, with 17 bases in the middle. This CDR3 contains 14 residues.

This chain joins TRBV11-2 and TRBJ2-3; no reliable D call. The V end lost 1 base, the J end lost 6 bases, and 11 bases lay between the germline ends. This CDR3 comprises 14 residues. Germline V gives CDR1 SGHAT, CDR2 FQNNGV. The DNA for the CDR3 is TGTGCCAGCAGCTTAGGTTTTTTCGGGGATACGCAGTATTTT. This sequence encodes CASSLGFFGDTQYF.

The chain is built from TRBV29-1 and TRBJ1-5; tentative D call: TRBD1 (6 bases). Trimming stripped 2 bases from V and 7 bases from J, with 21 bases between. Germline V gives CDR1 SQVTM, CDR2 ANQGSEA. This CDR3 comprises 16 residues. The CDR3 sequence is CSVEWGGAGEKQPQHF. In DNA form, the CDR3 reads TGCAGCGTTGAATGGGGGGGGGCAGGGGAGAAACAGCCCCAGCATTTT.

The chain carries TRBV29-1 and TRBJ2-3; 8 bases are a match to TRBD2. The CDR3 is 14 amino acids. Germline V gene lookup returns CDR1 SQVTM and CDR2 ANQGSEA. The J segment lost 3 bases and the V segment lost 3 bases, leaving 5 bases of the junction unmatched. CDR3 protein: CSVDTAGVTDTQYF. In DNA form, the CDR3 reads TGCAGCGTTGATACAGCGGGAGTAACAGATACGCAGTATTTT.

The chain recombines TRBV4-3 with TRBJ2-1; 7 positions agree with TRBD2. V was clipped by 3 bases and J by 4 bases; unmatched bases: 12. Germline V lookup: CDR1 LGHNA, CDR2 YSLEER. This CDR3 is 17 amino acids long. The CDR3 coding sequence is TGCGCCAGCAGCCAGAGGGAAGGCGGGAGATATTACAATGAGCAGTTCTTC. Protein product: CASSQREGGRYYNEQFF.

This clone turned up a few times. This rearrangement joins TRBV5-5 to TRBJ1-1, with 8 bases aligning to TRBD1. V lost 4 bases, J lost 5 bases, and 7 bases stayed unmatched. The CDR3 runs 14 residues. Germline assignment: CDR1 SGHKS and CDR2 YYEKEE (reference sequence). The CDR3 reads CASSLGQGRTEAFF. DNA of the CDR3: TGTGCCAGCAGCCTCGGACAGGGCCGGACTGAAGCTTTCTTT.

The rearrangement links TRBV7-9 to TRBJ1-2; a possible D gene is TRBD1 (5 bases). The V gene lost 4 bases and the J gene lost 14 bases, with 17 bases spanning the gap. Germline V gene lookup returns CDR1 SEHNR and CDR2 FQNEAQ (reference sequence). The CDR3 is made up of 12 amino acids. The CDR3 loop reads CASSSGEGSWTF. CDR3 nucleotides: TGTGCCAGCAGCTCCGGGGAGGGGTCCTGGACCTTC. Full variable domain (rest looked up from reference TRBV7-9 and TRBJ1-2): DTGVSQNPRHKITKRGQNVTFRCDPISEHNRLYWYRQTLGQGPEFLTYFQNEAQLEKSRLLSDRFSAERPKGSFSTLEIQRTEQGDSAMYLCASSSGEGSWTFGSGTRLTVV.

Here the CDR3 DNA reads TGTGCCAGCAGCTTCCGGGGTGTCGGGACAGGTGGTGATGAAAAACTGTTTTTT. Its protein is CASSFRGVGTGGDEKLFF. V and J are TRBV11-2 and TRBJ1-4, with 8 bases lining up with TRBD1. This CDR3 contains 18 residues. V shed 3 bases and J 6 bases; nucleotides not matched to a gene: 15. Per the germline V gene, CDR1 is SGHAT and CDR2 is FQNNGV.